Described below is a single T cell receptor beta chain sequence and its context. Its antigen is not known. These data come from a study of multiple sclerosis patients with progressive multifocal leukoencephalopathy. Findings and caveats of the study: No common TRBV or TRBJ usage or pairing appeared at PML. In most PML patients, TRB repertoires appeared less diverse by entropy.

Sequenced by immunoSEQ multiplex PCR; TCRdb stores in-frame clones only, minus some. The repertoire holds about 30,000 clones, with approximately 85% as singletons. The time point denotes: time of PML onset. The T3 samples were drawn when PML began. The CDR3 runs to 14 residues. CDR1 and CDR2 from the germline V gene are SGHRS and YFSETQ. Deletions cut 0 bases from V and 2 bases from J, with 9 bases between. The chain joins TRBV5-1 to TRBJ2-7; D is perhaps TRBD2 (6 bases). This sample comprised PBMCs, obtained from a patient treated with natalizumab. The sequence was obtained from a woman aged 30 to 39 with progressive multifocal leukoencephalopathy. CDR3 nucleotide sequence: TGCGCCAGCAGCTTGGGTACGGGGGCCTACGAGCAGTACTTC. This translates into CASSLGTGAYEQYF.